The sequence of this T cell receptor beta chain was determined in a study of Ad26.COV2.S vaccination and SARS-CoV-2 variants. As for the study in general: Participant was drawn from the COV1001 Ad26.COV2.S trial arm. Broader study findings: In TCR breadth and depth analyses, total T cell responses may have been underestimated.

Assay: immunoSEQ multiplex PCR; the TCRdb copy retains only in-frame clones and omits some. The top ten clones hold about 2.5% of a sample with hundreds of thousands of clones, 89% of them seen once. On this clone itself: Its matching antigen is unknown.

The length of the CDR3 is 15 residues. V was shortened by 2 bases and J by 0 bases, with 8 bases between the two germline ends. Germline lookup yields CDR1 MNHEY and CDR2 SVGEGT. The treatment was: some 20 received Ad26.COV2.S at low or high dose, single or two shots; roughly five received placebo; per-sample allocation not given. Day 63 after the first vaccine or placebo injection was the time point for sampling. Within Boston, the person who donated was an adult of 18-55 years. The sequence came from a person aged 18-65 years who received the Ad26.COV2.S COVID-19 vaccine or a placebo. Sequencing used peripheral blood, obtained in a trial of Ad26.COV2.S vaccine versus placebo. The rearrangement joins TRBV6-2 or TRBV6-3 to TRBJ2-1, with D uncertain. CDR3 loop: CASSYGDPSYNEQFF. In nucleotides, the CDR3 is TGTGCCAGCAGTTACGGAGACCCCTCCTACAATGAGCAGTTCTTC.